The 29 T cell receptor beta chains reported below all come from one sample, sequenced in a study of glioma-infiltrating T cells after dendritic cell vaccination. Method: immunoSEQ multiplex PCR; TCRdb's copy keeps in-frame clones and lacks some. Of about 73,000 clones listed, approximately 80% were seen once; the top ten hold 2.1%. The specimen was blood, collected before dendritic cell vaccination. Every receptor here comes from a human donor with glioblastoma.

The CDR3 region is CAISVASGRATIDREDTQYF. In nucleotides, the CDR3 is TGTGCCATCAGTGTGGCTAGCGGGAGGGCCACCATCGACAGGGAAGATACGCAGTATTTT. The chain recombines TRBV10-3 with TRBJ2-3; TRBD2 agrees at 12 bases. The CDR3 is 20 amino acids. J gave up 5 bases and V 4 bases, and 19 bases lay outside the gene matches. CDR1 is ENHRY, CDR2 SYGVKD, per germline.

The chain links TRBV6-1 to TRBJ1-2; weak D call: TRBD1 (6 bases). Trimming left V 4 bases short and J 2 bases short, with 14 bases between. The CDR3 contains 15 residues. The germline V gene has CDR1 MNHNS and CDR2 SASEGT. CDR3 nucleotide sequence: TGTGCCAGCAGTGTAGGGACAAATCTAAACTATGGCTACACCTTC. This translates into CASSVGTNLNYGYTF.

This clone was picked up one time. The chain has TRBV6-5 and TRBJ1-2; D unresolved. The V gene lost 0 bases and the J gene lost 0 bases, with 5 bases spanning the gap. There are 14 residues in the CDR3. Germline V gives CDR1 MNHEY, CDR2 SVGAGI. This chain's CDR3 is CASSYSSANYGYTF. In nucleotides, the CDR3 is TGTGCCAGCAGTTACTCCTCAGCTAACTATGGCTACACCTTC.

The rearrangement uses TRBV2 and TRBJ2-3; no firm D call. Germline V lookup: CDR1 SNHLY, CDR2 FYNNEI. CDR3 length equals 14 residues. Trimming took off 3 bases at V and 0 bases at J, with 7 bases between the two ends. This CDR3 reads CASSDRTSTDTQYF. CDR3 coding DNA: TGTGCCAGCAGTGATAGAACTAGCACAGATACGCAGTATTTT.

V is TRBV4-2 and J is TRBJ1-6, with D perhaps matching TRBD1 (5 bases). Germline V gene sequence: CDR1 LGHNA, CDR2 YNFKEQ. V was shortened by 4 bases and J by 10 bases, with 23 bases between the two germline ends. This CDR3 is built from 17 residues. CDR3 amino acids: CASSPPGRSPLGSPLHF. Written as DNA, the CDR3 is TGTGCCAGCAGCCCGCCAGGGAGGTCTCCCCTGGGGTCACCCCTCCACTTT.

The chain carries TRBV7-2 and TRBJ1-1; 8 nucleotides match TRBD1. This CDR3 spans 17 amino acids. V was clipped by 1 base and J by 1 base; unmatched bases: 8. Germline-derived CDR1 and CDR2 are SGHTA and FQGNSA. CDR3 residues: CASSLGQGQRANTEAFF. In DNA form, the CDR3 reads TGTGCCAGCAGCTTAGGACAGGGGCAAAGGGCGAACACTGAAGCTTTCTTT. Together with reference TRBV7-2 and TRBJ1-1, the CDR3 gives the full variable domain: GAGVSQSPSNKVTEKGKDVELRCDPISGHTALYWYRQSLGQGLEFLIYFQGNSAPDKSGLPSDRFSAERTGGSVSTLTIQRTQQEDSAVYLCASSLGQGQRANTEAFFGQGTRLTVV.

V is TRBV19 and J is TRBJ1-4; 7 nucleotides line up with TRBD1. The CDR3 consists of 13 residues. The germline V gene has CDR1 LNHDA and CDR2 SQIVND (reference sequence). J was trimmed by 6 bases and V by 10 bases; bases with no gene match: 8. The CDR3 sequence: CAKKTGKHEKLFF. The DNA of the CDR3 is TGTGCCAAAAAGACAGGGAAGCATGAAAAACTGTTTTTT.

In nucleotides, the CDR3 is TGTGCCAGCAGCTTAGGGGGGTCGGCAGGGGCCTACGAGCAGTACTTC. This encodes CASSLGGSAGAYEQYF. The chain recombines TRBV7-2 with TRBJ2-7; D perhaps matches TRBD1 (6 bases). V was trimmed by 1 base and J by 2 bases, leaving 15 bases between them. This CDR3 comprises 16 residues. Germline CDR1 SGHTA, CDR2 FQGNSA.

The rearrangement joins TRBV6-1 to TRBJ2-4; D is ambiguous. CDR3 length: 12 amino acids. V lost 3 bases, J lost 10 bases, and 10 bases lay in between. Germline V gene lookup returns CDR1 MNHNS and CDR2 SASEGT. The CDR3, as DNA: TGTGCCAGCAGTGACACGGTTACTATTCAGTACTTC. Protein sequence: CASSDTVTIQYF.

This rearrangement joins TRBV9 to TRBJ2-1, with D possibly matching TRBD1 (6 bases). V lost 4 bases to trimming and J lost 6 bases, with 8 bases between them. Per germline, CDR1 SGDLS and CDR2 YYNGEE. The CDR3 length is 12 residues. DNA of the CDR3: TGTGCCAGCAGCCGGACAGCCAATGAGCAGTTCTTC. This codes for CASSRTANEQFF. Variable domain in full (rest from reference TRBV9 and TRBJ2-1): DSGVTQTPKHLITATGQRVTLRCSPRSGDLSVYWYQQSLDQGLQFLIQYYNGEERAKGNILERFSAQQFPDLHSELNLSSLELGDSALYFCASSRTANEQFFGPGTRLTVL.

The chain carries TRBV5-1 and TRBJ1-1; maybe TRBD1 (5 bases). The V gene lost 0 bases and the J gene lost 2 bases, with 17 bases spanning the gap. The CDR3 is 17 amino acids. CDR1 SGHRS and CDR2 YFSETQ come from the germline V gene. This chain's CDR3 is CASSLGGRTELNTEAFF. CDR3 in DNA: TGCGCCAGCAGCTTGGGGGGCAGGACCGAATTAAACACTGAAGCTTTCTTT.

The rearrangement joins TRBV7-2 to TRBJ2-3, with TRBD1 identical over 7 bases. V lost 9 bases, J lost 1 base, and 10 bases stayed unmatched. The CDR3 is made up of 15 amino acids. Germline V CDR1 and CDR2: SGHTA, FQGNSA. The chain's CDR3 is CARRKTGLGTDTQYF. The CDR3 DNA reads TGTGCCAGACGCAAGACAGGGTTAGGCACAGATACGCAGTATTTT.

The CDR3 bases are TGTGCCAGCAGCTCCCGACAGGACAATTCACCCCTCCACTTT. Encoded protein: CASSSRQDNSPLHF. V gene TRBV5-4 combines with J gene TRBJ1-6, with a tentative D call TRBD1 (6 bases). CDR3 length equals 14 residues. CDR1 SGHNT and CDR2 YYREEE come from the germline V gene (reference sequence). V lost 3 bases to trimming and J lost 7 bases, with 11 bases between them.

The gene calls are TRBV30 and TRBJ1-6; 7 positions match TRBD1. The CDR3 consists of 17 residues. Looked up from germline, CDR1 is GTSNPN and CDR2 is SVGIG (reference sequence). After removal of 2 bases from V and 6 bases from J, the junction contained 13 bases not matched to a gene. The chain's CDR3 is CAWSLSRTGPVNSPLHF. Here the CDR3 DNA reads TGTGCCTGGAGTCTATCACGGACAGGCCCCGTTAATTCACCCCTCCACTTT.

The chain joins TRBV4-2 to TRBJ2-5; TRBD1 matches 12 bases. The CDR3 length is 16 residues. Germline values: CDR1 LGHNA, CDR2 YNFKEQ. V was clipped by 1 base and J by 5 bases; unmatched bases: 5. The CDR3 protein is CASSQAVGQGAETQYF. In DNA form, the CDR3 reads TGTGCCAGCAGCCAAGCGGTGGGACAGGGGGCGGAGACCCAGTACTTC.

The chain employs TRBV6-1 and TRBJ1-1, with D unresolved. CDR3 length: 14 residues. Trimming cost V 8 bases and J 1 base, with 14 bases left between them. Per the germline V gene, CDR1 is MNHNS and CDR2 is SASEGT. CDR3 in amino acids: CASWAAPWNTEAFF. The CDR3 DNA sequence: TGTGCCAGCTGGGCAGCTCCCTGGAACACTGAAGCTTTCTTT.

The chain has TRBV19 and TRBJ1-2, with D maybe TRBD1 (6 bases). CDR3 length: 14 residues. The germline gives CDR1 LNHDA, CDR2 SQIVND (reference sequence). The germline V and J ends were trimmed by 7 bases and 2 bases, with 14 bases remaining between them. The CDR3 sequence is CASTAGGWNYGYTF. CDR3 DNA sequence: TGTGCCAGTACCGCTGGGGGCTGGAACTATGGCTACACCTTC.

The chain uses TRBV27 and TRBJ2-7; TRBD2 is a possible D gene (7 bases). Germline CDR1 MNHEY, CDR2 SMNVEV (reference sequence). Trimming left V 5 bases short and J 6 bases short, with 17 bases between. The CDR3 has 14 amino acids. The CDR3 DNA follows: TGTGCCAGCAGTATGGGGGGGCCTAGGAGCGAGCAGTACTTC. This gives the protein CASSMGGPRSEQYF.

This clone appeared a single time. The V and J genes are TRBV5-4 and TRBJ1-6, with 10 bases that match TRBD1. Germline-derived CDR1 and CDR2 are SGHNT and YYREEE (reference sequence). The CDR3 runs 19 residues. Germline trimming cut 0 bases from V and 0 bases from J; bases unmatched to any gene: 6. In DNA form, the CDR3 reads TGTGCCAGCAGCTTGGTGGGACAGGGGTTGAGCTCCTATAATTCACCCCTCCACTTT. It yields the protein CASSLVGQGLSSYNSPLHF.

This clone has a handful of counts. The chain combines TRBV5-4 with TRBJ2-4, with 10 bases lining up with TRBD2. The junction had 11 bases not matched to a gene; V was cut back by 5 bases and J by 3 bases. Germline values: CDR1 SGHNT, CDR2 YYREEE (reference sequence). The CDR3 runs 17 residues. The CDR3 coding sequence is TGTGCCAGCAGGAGCTTGGGTCTAGCGGGAGTCAAAAACATTCAGTACTTC. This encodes CASRSLGLAGVKNIQYF.

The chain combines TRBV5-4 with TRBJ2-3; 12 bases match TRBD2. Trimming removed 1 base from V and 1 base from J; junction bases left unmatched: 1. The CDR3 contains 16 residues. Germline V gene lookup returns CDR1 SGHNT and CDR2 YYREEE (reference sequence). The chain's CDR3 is CASSLWTSGGTDTQYF. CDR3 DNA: TGTGCCAGCAGCTTGTGGACTAGCGGGGGCACAGATACGCAGTATTTT.

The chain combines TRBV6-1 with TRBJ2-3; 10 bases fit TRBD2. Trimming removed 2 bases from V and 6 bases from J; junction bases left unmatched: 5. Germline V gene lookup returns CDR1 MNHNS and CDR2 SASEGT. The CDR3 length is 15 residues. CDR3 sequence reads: CASSEQAGGPDTQYF. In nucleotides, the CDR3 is TGTGCCAGCAGTGAACAAGCGGGGGGGCCGGATACGCAGTATTTT.

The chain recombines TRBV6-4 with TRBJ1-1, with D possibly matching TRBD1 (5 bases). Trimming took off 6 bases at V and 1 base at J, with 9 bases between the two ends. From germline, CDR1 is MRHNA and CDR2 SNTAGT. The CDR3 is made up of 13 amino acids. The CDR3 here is CASSVQGNTEAFF. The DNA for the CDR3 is TGTGCCAGCAGCGTCCAGGGGAACACTGAAGCTTTCTTT.

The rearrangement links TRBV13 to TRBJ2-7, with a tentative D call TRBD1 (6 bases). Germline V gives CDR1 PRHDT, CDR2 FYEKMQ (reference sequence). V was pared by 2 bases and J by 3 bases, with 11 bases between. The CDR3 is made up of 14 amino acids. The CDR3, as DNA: TGTGCCAGCAGCTTAATCAGGGGCTTCTACGAGCAGTACTTC. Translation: CASSLIRGFYEQYF.

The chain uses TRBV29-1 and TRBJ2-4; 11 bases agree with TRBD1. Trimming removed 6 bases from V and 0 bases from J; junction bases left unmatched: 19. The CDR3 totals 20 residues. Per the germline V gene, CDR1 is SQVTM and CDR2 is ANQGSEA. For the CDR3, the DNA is TGCAGCGTCCGTGCCGGACAGGGGGCCAAGGGTGATATAGCCAAAAACATTCAGTACTTC. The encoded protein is CSVRAGQGAKGDIAKNIQYF. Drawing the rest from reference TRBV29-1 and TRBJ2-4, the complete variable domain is SAVISQKPSRDICQRGTSLTIQCQVDSQVTMMFWYRQQPGQSLTLIATANQGSEATYESGFVIDKFPISRPNLTFSTLTVSNMSPEDSSIYLCSVRAGQGAKGDIAKNIQYFGAGTRLSVL.

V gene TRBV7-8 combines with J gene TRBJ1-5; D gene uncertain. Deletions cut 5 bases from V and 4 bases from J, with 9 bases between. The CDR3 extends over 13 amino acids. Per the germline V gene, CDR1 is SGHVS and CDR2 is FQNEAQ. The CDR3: CASSVYGNQPQHF. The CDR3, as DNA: TGTGCCAGCAGCGTTTACGGGAATCAGCCCCAGCATTTT.

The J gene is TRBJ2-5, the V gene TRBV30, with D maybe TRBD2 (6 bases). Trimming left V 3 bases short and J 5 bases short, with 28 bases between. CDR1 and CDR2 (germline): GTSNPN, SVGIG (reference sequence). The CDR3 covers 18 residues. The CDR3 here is CAWSPVGGGKTQRETQYF. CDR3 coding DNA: TGTGCCTGGAGCCCCGTTGGCGGCGGGAAAACCCAGAGGGAGACCCAGTACTTC.

CDR3 sequence reads: CASRPEGNTGELFF. CDR3 bases: TGCGCCAGCAGGCCGGAGGGTAACACCGGGGAGCTGTTTTTT. V is TRBV5-1 and J is TRBJ2-2, with D tentatively TRBD2 (6 bases). This CDR3 region has 14 residues. V was clipped by 5 bases and J by 2 bases, with 10 bases between them. The germline V gene encodes CDR1 SGHRS and CDR2 YFSETQ.

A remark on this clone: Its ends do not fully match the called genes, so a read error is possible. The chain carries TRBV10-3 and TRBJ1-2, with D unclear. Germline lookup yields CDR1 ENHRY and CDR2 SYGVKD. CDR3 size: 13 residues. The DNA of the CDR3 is TGTGCCATCAGTGAGACCGGCGGATATGGCTACGCCTTC. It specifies CAISETGGYGYAF.